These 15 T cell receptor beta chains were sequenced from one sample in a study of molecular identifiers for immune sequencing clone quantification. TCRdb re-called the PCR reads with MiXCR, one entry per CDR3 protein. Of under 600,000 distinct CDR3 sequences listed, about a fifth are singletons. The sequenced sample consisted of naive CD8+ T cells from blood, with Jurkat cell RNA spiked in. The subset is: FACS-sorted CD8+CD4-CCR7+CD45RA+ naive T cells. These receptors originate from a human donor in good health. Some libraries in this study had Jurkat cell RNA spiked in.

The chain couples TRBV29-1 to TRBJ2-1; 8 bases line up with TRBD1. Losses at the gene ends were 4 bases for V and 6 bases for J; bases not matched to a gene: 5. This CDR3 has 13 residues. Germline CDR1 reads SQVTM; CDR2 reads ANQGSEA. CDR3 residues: CSVVPRGLNEQFF. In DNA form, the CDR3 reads TGCAGCGTTGTGCCCAGGGGGCTCAATGAGCAGTTCTTC.

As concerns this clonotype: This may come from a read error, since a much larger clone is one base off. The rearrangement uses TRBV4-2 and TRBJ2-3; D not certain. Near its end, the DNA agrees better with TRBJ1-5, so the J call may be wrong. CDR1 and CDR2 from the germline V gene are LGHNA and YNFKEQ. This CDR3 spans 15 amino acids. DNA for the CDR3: TGTGCCAGCAGCCAGGAAGCGGCTAGCACAGATACGCAGCATTTT. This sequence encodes CASSQEAASTDTQHF.

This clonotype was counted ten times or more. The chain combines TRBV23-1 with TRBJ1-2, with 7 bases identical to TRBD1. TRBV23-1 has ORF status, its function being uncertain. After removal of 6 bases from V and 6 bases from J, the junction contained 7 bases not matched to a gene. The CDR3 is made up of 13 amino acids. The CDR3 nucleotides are TGCGCCAGCAGGATGGACAGGCGGAATGGCTACACCTTC. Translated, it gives CASRMDRRNGYTF.

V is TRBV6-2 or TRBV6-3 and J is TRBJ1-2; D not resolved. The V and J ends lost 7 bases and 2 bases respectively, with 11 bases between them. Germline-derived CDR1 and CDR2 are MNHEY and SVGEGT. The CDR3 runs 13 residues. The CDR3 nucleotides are TGTGCCAGCACCCGGATAGCAAACTATGGCTACACCTTC. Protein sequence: CASTRIANYGYTF.

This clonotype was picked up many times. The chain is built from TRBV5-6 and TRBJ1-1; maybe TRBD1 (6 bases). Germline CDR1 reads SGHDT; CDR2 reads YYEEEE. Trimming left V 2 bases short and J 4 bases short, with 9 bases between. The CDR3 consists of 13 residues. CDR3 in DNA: TGTGCCAGCAGCTTAACAGGGACCACTGAAGCTTTCTTT. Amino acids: CASSLTGTTEAFF.

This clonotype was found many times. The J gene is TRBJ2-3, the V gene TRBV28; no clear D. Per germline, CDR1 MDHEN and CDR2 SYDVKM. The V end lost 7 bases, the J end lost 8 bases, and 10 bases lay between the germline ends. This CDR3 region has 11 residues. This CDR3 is CASILSGTQYF. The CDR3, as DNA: TGTGCCAGCATCCTCTCCGGTACGCAGTATTTT.

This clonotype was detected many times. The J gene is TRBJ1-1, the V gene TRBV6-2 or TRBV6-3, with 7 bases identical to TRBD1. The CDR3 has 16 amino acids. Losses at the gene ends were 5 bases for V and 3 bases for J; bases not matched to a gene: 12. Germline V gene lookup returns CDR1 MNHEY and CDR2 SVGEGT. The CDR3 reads CASSPGQRRLYTEAFF. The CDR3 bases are TGTGCCAGCAGTCCGGGACAGCGTCGGTTGTACACTGAAGCTTTCTTT.

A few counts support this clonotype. The CDR3 nucleotides are TGTGCCATCAACGGGGGAGGCTTGGGGAGGGACTATGGCTACACCTTC. This sequence encodes CAINGGGLGRDYGYTF. This chain connects TRBV10-3 to TRBJ1-2, with D possibly being TRBD1 (5 bases). V lost 7 bases and J 3 bases, leaving 21 bases between the germline ends. Looked up from germline, CDR1 is ENHRY and CDR2 is SYGVKD. The CDR3 spans 16 residues.

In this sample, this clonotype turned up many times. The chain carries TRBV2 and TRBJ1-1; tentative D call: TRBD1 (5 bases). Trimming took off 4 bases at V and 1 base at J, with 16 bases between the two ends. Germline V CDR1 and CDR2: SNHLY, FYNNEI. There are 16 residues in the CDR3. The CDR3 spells CASSAYGIRENTEAFF. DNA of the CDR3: TGTGCCAGCAGTGCCTATGGGATCAGGGAGAACACTGAAGCTTTCTTT.

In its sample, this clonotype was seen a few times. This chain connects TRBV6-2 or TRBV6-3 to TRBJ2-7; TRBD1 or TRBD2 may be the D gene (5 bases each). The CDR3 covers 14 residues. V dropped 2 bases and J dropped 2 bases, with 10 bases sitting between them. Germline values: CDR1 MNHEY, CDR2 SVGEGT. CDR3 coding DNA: TGTGCCAGCAGTTACGGGGGTCCCACCTACGAGCAGTACTTC. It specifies CASSYGGPTYEQYF.

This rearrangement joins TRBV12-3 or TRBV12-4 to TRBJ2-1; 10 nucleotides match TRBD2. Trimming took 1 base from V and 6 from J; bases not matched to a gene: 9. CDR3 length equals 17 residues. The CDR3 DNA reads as TGTGCCAGCAGTTTAGTATTAGCGGGAGGAAGTTTCAATGAGCAGTTCTTC. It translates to CASSLVLAGGSFNEQFF.

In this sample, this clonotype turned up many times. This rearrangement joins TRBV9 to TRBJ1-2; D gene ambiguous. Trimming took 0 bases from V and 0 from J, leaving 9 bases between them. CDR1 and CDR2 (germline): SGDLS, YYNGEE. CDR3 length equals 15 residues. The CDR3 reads CASSVDPSTNYGYTF. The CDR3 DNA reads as TGTGCCAGCAGCGTAGACCCCTCTACTAACTATGGCTACACCTTC. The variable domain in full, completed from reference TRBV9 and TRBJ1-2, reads DSGVTQTPKHLITATGQRVTLRCSPRSGDLSVYWYQQSLDQGLQFLIQYYNGEERAKGNILERFSAQQFPDLHSELNLSSLELGDSALYFCASSVDPSTNYGYTFGSGTRLTVV.

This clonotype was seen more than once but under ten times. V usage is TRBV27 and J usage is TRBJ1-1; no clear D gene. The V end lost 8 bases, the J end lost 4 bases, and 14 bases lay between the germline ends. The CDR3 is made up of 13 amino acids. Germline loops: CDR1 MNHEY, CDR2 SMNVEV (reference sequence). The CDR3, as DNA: TGTGCCAGCGGATTTCAAGCGGCCACTGAAGCTTTCTTT. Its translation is CASGFQAATEAFF.

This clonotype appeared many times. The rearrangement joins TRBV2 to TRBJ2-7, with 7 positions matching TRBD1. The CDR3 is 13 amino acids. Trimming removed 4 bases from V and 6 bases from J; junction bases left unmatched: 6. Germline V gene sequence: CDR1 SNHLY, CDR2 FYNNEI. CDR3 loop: CASSGTGLPEQYF. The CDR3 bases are TGTGCCAGCAGTGGGACAGGTCTGCCCGAGCAGTACTTC.

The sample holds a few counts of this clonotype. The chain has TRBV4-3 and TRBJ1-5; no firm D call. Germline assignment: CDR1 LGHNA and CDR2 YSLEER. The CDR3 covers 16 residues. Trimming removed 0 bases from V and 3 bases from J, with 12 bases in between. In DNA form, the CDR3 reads TGCGCCAGCAGCCAAGATGCCTTTGGGTCCAATCAGCCCCAGCATTTT. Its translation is CASSQDAFGSNQPQHF.